Sequencing of this T cell receptor beta chain was carried out in a study of monozygotic twins with cystic fibrosis. Overall study: Three micrograms of fragmented DNA underwent around 15 PCR cycles for library preparation.

This clone was recorded a few times. The antigen is undetermined. This CDR3 region has 15 residues. The ends were cut back, 0 bases at V and 5 bases at J, with 13 bases in the middle. Germline loops: CDR1 LGHNA, CDR2 YNFKEQ. Study findings and constraints: Unrelated CF individuals shared fewer identical clonotypes than monozygotic CF twins. Low clonality (median around 0.0096) suggested a mostly naive repertoire.

Some clones are missing from TCRdb's copy, which holds only in-frame ones; the method was immunoSEQ multiplex PCR. The data hold some 25,000 clones, with about 96% observed a single time. The receptor comes from a girl aged 2-15 years with cystic fibrosis. The chain has TRBV4-2 and TRBJ2-5; TRBD1 or TRBD2 may be the D gene (6 bases each). Material for sequencing was blood. CDR3 loop: CASSQEPSGAETQYF. For the CDR3, the DNA is TGTGCCAGCAGCCAAGAGCCTTCGGGGGCGGAGACCCAGTACTTC.